The clone carrying this T cell receptor (beta chain) is termed medium-sized. This record comes from a study of T and B cells in COVID-19 patients. For the study at large: COVID-19 patients gave peripheral blood either during active infection or after recovery. The recovered cohort's median age was about 35 years, versus about 63 years in active infection. The recovered patients had mostly mild to moderate COVID-19 with outpatient management.

TRB was amplified from around 250-460 ng of blood genomic DNA. BIOMED2 TRB-A/B primer pools were used in multiplex TRB PCR. TCRdb re-called the multiplex PCR reads through MiXCR, storing one row per CDR3 protein. Found here are about 16,000 distinct CDR3 sequences, 27% of them singletons; the top ten hold approximately 3.1%. Germline V CDR1 and CDR2: KGHSH, LQKENI. The CDR3 spans 14 residues. The V gene end was trimmed by 4 bases and the J gene end by 5 bases; junction bases not matched to a gene: 1. Sequenced: blood. This rearrangement joins TRBV18 to TRBJ2-3; 12 positions agree with TRBD2. This TCR was recovered from a human donor who had recovered from COVID-19. CDR3 loop: CASSQGLAGDTQYF. The CDR3 region has the DNA TGTGCCAGCTCACAGGGACTAGCGGGAGATACGCAGTATTTT.